This T cell receptor (beta chain) was profiled in a study of PD-1 blockade in classical Hodgkin lymphoma. This table comes from immunoSEQ multiplex PCR, and its TCRdb copy is limited to in-frame clones, with some not included. The repertoire holds 66,000 or so clones, with about two thirds as singletons. Every single patient, without exception, relapsed after autologous stem cell transplantation, and brentuximab vedotin exposure varied. The CDR3 spans 14 residues. The germline V and J ends were trimmed by 6 bases and 3 bases, with 14 bases remaining between them. Germline V gene sequence: CDR1 MNHEY, CDR2 SMNVEV (reference sequence).

Sequenced material: peripheral blood mononuclear cells (PBMCs), taken before the second cycle of nivolumab. This receptor was obtained from a human donor with classical Hodgkin lymphoma. The chain employs TRBV27 and TRBJ1-2; no definite D call. CDR3 amino acids: CASRSTQSYYGYTF. Written as DNA, the CDR3 is TGTGCCAGCAGATCGACACAGTCGTACTATGGCTACACCTTC.